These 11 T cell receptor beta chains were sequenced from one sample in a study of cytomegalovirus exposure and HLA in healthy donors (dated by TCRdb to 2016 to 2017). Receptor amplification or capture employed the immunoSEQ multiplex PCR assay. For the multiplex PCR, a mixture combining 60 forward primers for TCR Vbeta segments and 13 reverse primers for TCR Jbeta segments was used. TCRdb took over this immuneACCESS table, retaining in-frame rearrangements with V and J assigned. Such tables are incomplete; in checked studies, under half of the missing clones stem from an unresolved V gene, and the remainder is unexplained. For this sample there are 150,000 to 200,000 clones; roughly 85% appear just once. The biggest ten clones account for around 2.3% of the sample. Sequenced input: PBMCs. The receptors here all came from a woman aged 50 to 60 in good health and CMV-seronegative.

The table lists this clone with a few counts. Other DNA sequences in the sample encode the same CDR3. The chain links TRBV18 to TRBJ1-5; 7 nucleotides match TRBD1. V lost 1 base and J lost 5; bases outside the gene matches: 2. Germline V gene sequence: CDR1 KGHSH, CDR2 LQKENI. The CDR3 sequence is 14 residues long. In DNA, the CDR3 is TGTGCCAGCTCACCACGACAGGGCGATCAGCCCCAGCATTTT. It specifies CASSPRQGDQPQHF.

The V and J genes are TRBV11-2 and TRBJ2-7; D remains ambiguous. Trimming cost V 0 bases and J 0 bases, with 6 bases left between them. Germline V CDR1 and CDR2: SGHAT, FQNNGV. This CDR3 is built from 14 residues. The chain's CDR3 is CASSLDWSSYEQYF. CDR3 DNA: TGTGCCAGCAGCTTAGATTGGAGCTCCTACGAGCAGTACTTC. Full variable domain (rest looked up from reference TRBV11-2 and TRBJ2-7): EAGVAQSPRYKIIEKRQSVAFWCNPISGHATLYWYQQILGQGPKLLIQFQNNGVVDDSQLPKDRFSAERLKGVDSTLKIQPAKLEDSAVYLCASSLDWSSYEQYFGPGTRLTVT.

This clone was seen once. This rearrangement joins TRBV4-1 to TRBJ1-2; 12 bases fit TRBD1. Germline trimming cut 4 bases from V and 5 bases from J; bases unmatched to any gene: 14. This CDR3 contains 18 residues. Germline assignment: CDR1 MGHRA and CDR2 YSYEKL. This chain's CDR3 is CASSRLGTGGSVDYGYTF. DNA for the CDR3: TGCGCCAGCAGCCGACTCGGGACAGGGGGCTCGGTTGATTATGGCTACACCTTC.

The CDR3 loop reads CASSPSRAHDNEQFF. In DNA, the CDR3 is TGTGCCAGCAGTCCGTCCAGGGCCCATGACAATGAGCAGTTCTTC. The J gene is TRBJ2-1, the V gene TRBV27; D is perhaps TRBD1 (5 bases). CDR1 MNHEY and CDR2 SMNVEV come from the germline V gene (reference sequence). The CDR3 covers 15 residues. The V end was cut by 5 bases, the J end by 5 bases, with 16 bases between.

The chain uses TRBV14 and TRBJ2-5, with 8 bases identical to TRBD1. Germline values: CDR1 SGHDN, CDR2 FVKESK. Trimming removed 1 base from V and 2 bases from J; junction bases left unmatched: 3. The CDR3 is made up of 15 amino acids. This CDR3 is CASSQGWTGQETQYF. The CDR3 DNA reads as TGTGCCAGCAGCCAAGGCTGGACAGGGCAAGAGACCCAGTACTTC. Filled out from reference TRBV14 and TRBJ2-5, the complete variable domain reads EAGVTQFPSHSVIEKGQTVTLRCDPISGHDNLYWYRRVMGKEIKFLLHFVKESKQDESGMPNNRFLAERTGGTYSTLKVQPAELEDSGVYFCASSQGWTGQETQYFGPGTRLLVL.

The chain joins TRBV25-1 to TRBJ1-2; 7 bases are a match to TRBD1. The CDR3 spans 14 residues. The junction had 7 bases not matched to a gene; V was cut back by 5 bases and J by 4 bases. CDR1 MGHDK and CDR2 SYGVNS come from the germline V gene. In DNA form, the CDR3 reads TGTGCCAGCAGTCTTACAGGGGTGTCCTATGGCTACACCTTC. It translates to CASSLTGVSYGYTF.

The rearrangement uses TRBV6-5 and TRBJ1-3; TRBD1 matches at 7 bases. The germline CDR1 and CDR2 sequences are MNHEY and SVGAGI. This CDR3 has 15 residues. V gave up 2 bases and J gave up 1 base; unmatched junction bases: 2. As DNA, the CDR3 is TGTGCCAGCAGTTACCAGACAGGGTCTGGAAACACCATATATTTT. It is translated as CASSYQTGSGNTIYF.

CDR3 region: CASSMGLAGTSSYNEQFF. CDR3 DNA sequence: TGTGCCAGTAGTATGGGACTAGCGGGAACAAGCTCCTACAATGAGCAGTTCTTC. The chain joins TRBV19 to TRBJ2-1; TRBD2 matches at 13 bases. Unmatched junction bases numbered 5, after V lost 3 bases and J lost 0 bases. CDR3 length equals 18 residues. Per the germline V gene, CDR1 is LNHDA and CDR2 is SQIVND (reference sequence).

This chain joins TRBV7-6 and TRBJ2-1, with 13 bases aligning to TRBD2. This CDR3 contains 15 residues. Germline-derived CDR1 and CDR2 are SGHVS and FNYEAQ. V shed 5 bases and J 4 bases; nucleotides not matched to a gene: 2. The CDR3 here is CASSRGLAGYNEQFF. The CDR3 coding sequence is TGTGCCAGCAGCCGGGGACTAGCGGGATACAATGAGCAGTTCTTC. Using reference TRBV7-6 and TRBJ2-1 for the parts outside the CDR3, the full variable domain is GAGVSQSPRYKVTKRGQDVALRCDPISGHVSLYWYRQALGQGPEFLTYFNYEAQQDKSGLPNDRFSAERPEGSISTLTIQRTEQRDSAMYRCASSRGLAGYNEQFFGPGTRLTVL.

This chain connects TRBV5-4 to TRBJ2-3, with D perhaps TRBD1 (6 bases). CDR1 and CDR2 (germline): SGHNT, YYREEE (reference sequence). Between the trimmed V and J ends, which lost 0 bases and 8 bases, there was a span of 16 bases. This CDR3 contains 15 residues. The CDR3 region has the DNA TGTGCCAGCAGCTTGGGTGGGACAACGCCTGCTACGCAGTATTTT. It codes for CASSLGGTTPATQYF.

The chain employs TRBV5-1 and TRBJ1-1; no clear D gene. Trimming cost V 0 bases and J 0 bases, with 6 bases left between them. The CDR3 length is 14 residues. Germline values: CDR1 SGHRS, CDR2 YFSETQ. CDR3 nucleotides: TGCGCCAGCAGCTTGGTGTCGGTGAACACTGAAGCTTTCTTT. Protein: CASSLVSVNTEAFF.